A selection of T cell receptor beta chains follows, all from one sample in a study of blood T cell repertoires in COVID-19. The method was immunoSEQ multiplex PCR; TCRdb's version includes in-frame clones alone and lacks a portion of them. The sample records under 300,000 clones, approximately 85% being singletons. The sequenced sample consisted of PBMCs or T cells enriched from blood (not recorded which). The origin of the receptors is a woman aged 50 to 65 who had been exposed to COVID-19. Each CDR3 is given with its conserved first and last residue. D genes are given only for firm matches. Clone size appears in some rows only: once, few, many, or a class for an expanded clone.

>NA|TRBJ1-2|NA|TRBV9
TGTGCCAGCAGCGTTTATAACTATGGCTACACCTTC
CASSVYNYGYTF
>NA|TRBJ1-1|NA|TRBV28
TGTGCCAGCAGTTTATATGGAGCTGAAGCTTTCTTT
CASSLYGAEAFF
>few|TRBJ2-5|TRBD2|TRBV5-5
TGTGCCAGCAGCTTGGGCTCCATGGCGGGGGGGCGAGAGACCCAGTACTTC
CASSLGSMAGGRETQYF
>NA|TRBJ1-2|TRBD1|TRBV6-5
TGTGCCAGCAGGGGCAGACAGGGGACTAACTATGGCTACACCTTC
CASRGRQGTNYGYTF
>NA|TRBJ2-7|NA|TRBV21-1
TGTGCCAGCATATGGGGAGCGGACTTCCGTGACTTGATAACATCCTACGAGCAGTACTTC
CASIWGADFRDLITSYEQYF
>NA|TRBJ2-5|NA|TRBV20-1
TGCAGTGCTAGTCGAGGGATAGCGGATGTCCCTTCGTACCAAGAGACCCAGTACTTC
CSASRGIADVPSYQETQYF
>NA|TRBJ1-1|NA|TRBV2
TGTGCCAGCAGTGCGGTACTGCGGGACACTGAAGCTTTCTTT
CASSAVLRDTEAFF
>NA|TRBJ2-3|TRBD2|TRBV28
TGTGCCAGCAGTTCCCCACGGGGGGGCCGCACAGATACGCAGTATTTT
CASSSPRGGRTDTQYF
>NA|TRBJ1-2|TRBD1|TRBV19
TGTGCCAGTAGTATACAGGGGGCGTGGAAAGGCTACACCTTC
CASSIQGAWKGYTF
>NA|TRBJ1-1|NA|TRBV28
TGTGCCAGCAGTTTATTACCGGGTCTCACTGAAGCTTTCTTT
CASSLLPGLTEAFF
>NA|TRBJ2-7|NA|TRBV10-2
TGCGCCAGCATGCTGACAGCTGATGAGCAGTACTTC
CASMLTADEQYF
>NA|TRBJ1-1|TRBD1|TRBV2
TGTGCCAGCAGGGACAGGGGGAACACTGAAGCTTTCTTT
CASRDRGNTEAFF
>NA|TRBJ1-4|TRBD1|TRBV4-1
TGCGCCAGCAGCCAGACCGGGACAGGGGACGAAAAACTGTTTTTT
CASSQTGTGDEKLFF
>NA|TRBJ1-2|TRBD1|TRBV5-6
TGTGCCAGCAGCTTGGGGACAGGGGGGATCGAGGGCTACACCTTC
CASSLGTGGIEGYTF
>NA|TRBJ1-1|TRBD1|TRBV2
TGTGCCAGCAGTTACGGACAGGGGAACACTGAAGCTTTCTTT
CASSYGQGNTEAFF
>NA|TRBJ2-2|TRBD1|TRBV30
TGTGCCTTTGACAGGGCAGGCACCGGGGAGCTGTTTTTT
CAFDRAGTGELFF
>NA|TRBJ2-7|TRBD2|TRBV28
TGTGCCAGCAGCCAGCGGGAGAACGAGCAGTACTTC
CASSQRENEQYF
>NA|TRBJ2-1|NA|TRBV7-9
TGTGCCAGCAGCTCAACTTCAAATGAGCAGTTCTTC
CASSSTSNEQFF
>NA|TRBJ2-1|TRBD2|TRBV2
TGTGTAACTAGCGGGGCCTACAATGAGCAGTTCTTC
CVTSGAYNEQFF
>NA|TRBJ1-6|NA|TRBV6-1
TGTGCCAGCAGTGAAGCGGTTCCCAGCTCCTATAATTCACCCCTCCACTTT
CASSEAVPSSYNSPLHF
>NA|TRBJ1-2|NA|TRBV11-2
TGTGCCAGCAGCTTAGAGTCAGGGTATGGCTATGGCTACACCTTC
CASSLESGYGYGYTF
>NA|TRBJ2-7|NA|TRBV29-1
TGCAGCGCCACGACAGGTCTTTACGAGCAGTACTTC
CSATTGLYEQYF
>NA|TRBJ2-7|NA|TRBV30
TGTGCCTGGAGTGATCTGAAGGAGCGGTACTTC
CAWSDLKERYF
>NA|TRBJ2-2|TRBD2|TRBV6-5
TGTGCCAGCAGTTTCGGGGGACTACCAATCACCGGGGAGCTGTTTTTT
CASSFGGLPITGELFF
>NA|TRBJ1-6|TRBD1|TRBV5-4
TGTGCCAGCAGCTTGGCCCGGGGACAGGGCGGCTCACCCCTCCACTTT
CASSLARGQGGSPLHF
>once|TRBJ1-1|TRBD1|TRBV27
TGTGCCAGCCGTAAAACCGGGACAGGGGAAGCTTTCTTT
CASRKTGTGEAFF
>NA|TRBJ2-5|NA|TRBV15
TGTGCCACCAGCAGATCTCGGATGGCTAGCGCTAAACAAGAGACCCAGTACTTC
CATSRSRMASAKQETQYF
>NA|TRBJ1-1|TRBD1|TRBV18
TGTGCCAGCTCACTTGACAGGGCTACTGAAGCTTTCTTT
CASSLDRATEAFF
>NA|TRBJ1-4|NA|TRBV2
TGTGCCAGCAGAGGCGACAGACCTAATGAAAAACTGTTTTTT
CASRGDRPNEKLFF
>NA|TRBJ1-5|TRBD1|TRBV4-2
TGTGCCAGCAGCCGACAGGGTCAGTGGCAGCCCCAGCATTTT
CASSRQGQWQPQHF
>once|TRBJ2-2|NA|TRBV14
TGTGCCAGCAGTCAGGGCTCCGGGGAGCTGTTTTTT
CASSQGSGELFF
>NA|TRBJ1-3|TRBD1|TRBV28
TGTGCCAGCAGTTCTACACCCGGGACAGGGCGTTTTTGGGGAAACACCATATATTTT
CASSSTPGTGRFWGNTIYF
>few|TRBJ2-7|TRBD1|TRBV5-1
TGCGCCAGCAGCTCCGGACAGGGGAGCTCCTACGAGCAGTACTTC
CASSSGQGSSYEQYF
>NA|TRBJ1-1|TRBD1|TRBV12-5
TGTGCTAGTGGTTTGGTCGGGACAGGGAGGGCTTTCTTT
CASGLVGTGRAFF
>NA|TRBJ1-4|TRBD1|TRBV6-5
TGTGCCAGTTTTAAGGAAACAGGGGGCCGGGGAAAACTGTTTTTT
CASFKETGGRGKLFF
>NA|TRBJ2-7|TRBD1|TRBV20-1
TGCAGTGCCAGGGACAGCTACGAGCAGTACTTC
CSARDSYEQYF
>NA|TRBJ1-1|NA|TRBV10-3
TGTGCCATCAAGGAGGGCGGAGGGGCTTTCTTT
CAIKEGGGAFF
>NA|TRBJ2-4|TRBD1|TRBV11-2
TGTGCCAGCAGCCTGGAACAGGGGATAGGCATTCAGTACTTC
CASSLEQGIGIQYF
>NA|TRBJ2-1|NA|TRBV27
TGTGCCAGCAGTTTATCGGGGCGCCTCTCCTACAATGAGCAGTTCTTC
CASSLSGRLSYNEQFF
>NA|TRBJ1-1|NA|TRBV11-3
TGTGCCAGCAGCTCAACACTGAACACTGAAGCTTTCTTT
CASSSTLNTEAFF
>NA|TRBJ2-7|NA|TRBV7-2
TGTGCCAGCAGCTTTGAGGAGGGGTTCGAGCAGTACTTC
CASSFEEGFEQYF
>NA|TRBJ1-5|TRBD1|TRBV5-8
TGTGCCAGCAGCCTAAACGACAGGGCTAGCAATCAGCCCCAGCATTTT
CASSLNDRASNQPQHF
>NA|TRBJ2-5|TRBD1|TRBV29-1
TGCAGCGCGACAGGGGTTTTTGAGACCCAGTACTTC
CSATGVFETQYF
>NA|TRBJ1-6|TRBD1|TRBV19
TGTGCCAGTAGCCCAGGGGGATCACCCCTCCACTTT
CASSPGGSPLHF
>NA|TRBJ2-7|NA|TRBV5-4
TGTGCCAGCAGCTTGAGGGGAACGGGGCAGTACTTC
CASSLRGTGQYF
>once|TRBJ1-1|NA|TRBV7-7
TGTGCCAGCAGCTCGCCGACAAACATCACAGGGAGAGGCACTGAAGCTTTCTTT
CASSSPTNITGRGTEAFF
>NA|TRBJ1-2|TRBD1|TRBV6-1
TGTGCCAGCAGTGAAACTACGACAGGGGGACGTGGCTACACCTTC
CASSETTTGGRGYTF
>NA|TRBJ1-5|TRBD1|TRBV5-6
TGTGCCAGCAGCGGCTGGACAGGGCAGCCCCAGCATTTT
CASSGWTGQPQHF
>NA|TRBJ2-7|NA|TRBV7-2
TGTGCCAGCAGCTTAGGGCCGCAACCCTACGAGCAGTACTTC
CASSLGPQPYEQYF
>NA|TRBJ1-1|TRBD1|TRBV10-2
TGCGCCAGCAGACAGGGACAGGCCACTGAAGCTTTCTTT
CASRQGQATEAFF
>once|TRBJ1-1|TRBD1|TRBV5-1
TGCGCCAGCAGCCTTGCCGGGACAGGGACAGTAGCTGAAGCTTTCTTT
CASSLAGTGTVAEAFF
>NA|TRBJ1-2|NA|TRBV5-1
TGCGCCAGCAGCTCGGACGGGGGGGCTCACTATGGCTACACCTTC
CASSSDGGAHYGYTF
>NA|TRBJ2-7|TRBD1|TRBV7-3
TGTGCCAGCAGCCCCGACAGGGATTCCTACGAGCAGTACTTC
CASSPDRDSYEQYF